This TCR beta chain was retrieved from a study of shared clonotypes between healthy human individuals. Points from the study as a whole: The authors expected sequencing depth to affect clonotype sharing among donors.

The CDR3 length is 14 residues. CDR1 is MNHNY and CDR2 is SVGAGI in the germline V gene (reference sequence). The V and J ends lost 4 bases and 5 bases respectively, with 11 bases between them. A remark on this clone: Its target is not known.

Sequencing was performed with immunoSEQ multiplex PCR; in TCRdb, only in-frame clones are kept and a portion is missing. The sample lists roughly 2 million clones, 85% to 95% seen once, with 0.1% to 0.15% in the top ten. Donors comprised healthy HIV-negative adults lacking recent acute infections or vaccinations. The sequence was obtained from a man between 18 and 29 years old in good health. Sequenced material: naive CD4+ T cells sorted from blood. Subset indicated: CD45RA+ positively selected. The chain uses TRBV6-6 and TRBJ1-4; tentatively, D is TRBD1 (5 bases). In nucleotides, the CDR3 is TGTGCCAGCAGTTCTGGACGGGGGAATGAAAAACTGTTTTTT. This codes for CASSSGRGNEKLFF.